The source of this T cell receptor (beta chain) is a study of cytomegalovirus exposure and HLA in healthy donors. The CDR3 is made up of 12 amino acids. Germline V gene sequence: CDR1 MDHEN, CDR2 SYDVKM. Trimming removed 4 bases at V and 5 bases at J, with 8 bases between. The study's findings and limits: Later genetic work tied a missense DCLRE1C variant to beta-chain V and J trimming. As a later analysis revealed, the rate of TCR association differed by HLA locus, with DRB1 most and HLA-C fewest. TCR beta chains numbering more than 150 were designated cytomegalovirus-associated.

With regard to this clone: What it binds is not known.

The PCR had 60 Vbeta and 13 Jbeta primers. The table came from immunoSEQ multiplex PCR; TCRdb's copy has only in-frame clones and leaves some out. This table holds approximately 150,000 clones, 80% found once. The TCR comes from a young man in good health and CMV-seronegative. The chain uses TRBV28 and TRBJ1-2; the D is unclear. Sequenced input: PBMCs. The CDR3 DNA reads as TGTGCCAGCAGTTCCGGGATGTATGGCTACACCTTC. Residues: CASSSGMYGYTF.